This T cell receptor (beta chain) was recovered during a study of shared clonotypes between healthy human individuals. Whole-study results and caveats: Naive CD4 clonotypes were shared across a handful of donors at roughly 5.3%. Sampling used blood alone; tissue repertoires probably differ.

CD45RO-negative CD8 cells positively selected for CCR7 made up the naive population, which excluded terminally differentiated effector memory CD45RA+ cells. There were only Caucasian adults among the donors, and all lived in Nashville, Tennessee. This clone was seen more than once but under ten times. Its antigen is currently unknown. The length of the CDR3 is 12 residues. Germline CDR1 and CDR2: WNHNN and SYGVQD (reference sequence). V lost 2 bases to trimming and J lost 6 bases, with 7 bases between them. The table came from immunoSEQ multiplex PCR; TCRdb's copy has only in-frame clones and leaves some out. The data contain about 2.2 million clones, roughly 91% of them singletons.

The source material was naive CD8+ T cells from PBMCs. The rearrangement joins TRBV10-1 to TRBJ1-1; D gene uncertain. The source of this sequence is a young man in good health. Some clones in this sample may be carry-over from other donors' samples. The CDR3 protein is CASSEGKAEAFF. CDR3 sequence (DNA): TGCGCCAGCAGTGAGGGGAAGGCTGAAGCTTTCTTT.